This T cell receptor beta chain was documented in a study of OX40 agonist ivuxolimab in advanced cancers. Study at large: Patients undergoing dose escalation presented with hepatocellular carcinoma, melanoma, renal cell or head and neck cancer. People who had prior anti-PD-1, anti-PD-L1 or anti-CTLA-4 therapy could take part, and 35% to 50% had some.

About this clone: As yet, its antigen is unknown.

With 3 bases removed from V and 2 bases from J, the gap between germline ends came to 8 bases. CDR1 and CDR2 (germline): MDHEN, SYDVKM. This CDR3 contains 14 residues. Measured with immunoSEQ multiplex PCR; TCRdb has only the in-frame clones, and not every one. The table includes roughly 41,000 clones, roughly 85% detected once. Study observations and caveats: The study found that CD8+ T cells averaged more expanded clones than CD4+.

V usage is TRBV28 and J usage is TRBJ1-3; D not certain. The sequencing here drew on CD4+ or CD8+ T cells sorted from blood, taken in a trial of the OX40 agonist ivuxolimab. The clonotype originates from an adult with an advanced solid tumor such as melanoma, head and neck, liver or kidney cancer. Written as DNA, the CDR3 is TGTGCCAGCAGTTTTGCCGGGCCTGGAAACACCATATATTTT. This translates into CASSFAGPGNTIYF.